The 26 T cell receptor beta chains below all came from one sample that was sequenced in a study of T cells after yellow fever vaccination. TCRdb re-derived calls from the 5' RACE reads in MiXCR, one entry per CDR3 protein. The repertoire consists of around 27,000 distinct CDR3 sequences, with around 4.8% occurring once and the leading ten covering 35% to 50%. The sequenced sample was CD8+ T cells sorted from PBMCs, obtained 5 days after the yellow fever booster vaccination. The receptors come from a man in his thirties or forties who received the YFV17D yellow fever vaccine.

The chain's CDR3 is CATSPTPSHEQFF. The CDR3 DNA is TGTGCCACCAGTCCGACACCTTCCCATGAGCAGTTCTTC. The V and J genes are TRBV24-1 and TRBJ2-1; D is undetermined. CDR1 is KGHDR, CDR2 SFDVKD, per germline. V lost 6 bases and J 8 bases, leaving 13 bases between the germline ends. The CDR3 length is 13 residues.

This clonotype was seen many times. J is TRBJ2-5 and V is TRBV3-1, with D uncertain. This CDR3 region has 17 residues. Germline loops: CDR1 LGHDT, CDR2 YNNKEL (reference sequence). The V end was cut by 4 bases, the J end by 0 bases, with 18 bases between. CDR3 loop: CASSPTGEFLYQETQYF. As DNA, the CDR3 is TGTGCCAGCAGCCCAACGGGCGAGTTTCTGTACCAAGAGACCCAGTACTTC.

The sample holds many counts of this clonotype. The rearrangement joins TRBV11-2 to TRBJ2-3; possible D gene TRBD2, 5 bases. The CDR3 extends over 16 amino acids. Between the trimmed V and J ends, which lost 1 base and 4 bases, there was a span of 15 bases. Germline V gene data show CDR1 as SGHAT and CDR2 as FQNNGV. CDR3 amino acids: CASSLAASGFADTQYF. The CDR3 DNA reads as TGTGCCAGCAGCTTAGCGGCATCGGGGTTCGCAGATACGCAGTATTTT.

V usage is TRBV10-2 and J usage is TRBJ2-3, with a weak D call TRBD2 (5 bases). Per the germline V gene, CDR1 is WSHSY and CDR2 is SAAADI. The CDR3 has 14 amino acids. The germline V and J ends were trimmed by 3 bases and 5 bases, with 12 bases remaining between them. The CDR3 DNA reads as TGCGCCAGCAGTGATAGGGCCGAGGGAGATACGCAGTATTTT. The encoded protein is CASSDRAEGDTQYF.

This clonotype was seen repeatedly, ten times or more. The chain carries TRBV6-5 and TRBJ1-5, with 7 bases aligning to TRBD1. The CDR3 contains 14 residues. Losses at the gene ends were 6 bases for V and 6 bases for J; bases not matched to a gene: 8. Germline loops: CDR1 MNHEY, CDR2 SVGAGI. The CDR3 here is CASRSTGVRQPQHF. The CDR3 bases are TGTGCCAGCAGATCCACAGGGGTACGTCAGCCCCAGCATTTT.

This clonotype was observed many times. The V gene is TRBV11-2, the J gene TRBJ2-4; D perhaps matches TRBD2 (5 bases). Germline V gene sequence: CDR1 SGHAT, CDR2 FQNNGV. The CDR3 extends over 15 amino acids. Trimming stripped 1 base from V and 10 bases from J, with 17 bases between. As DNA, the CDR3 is TGTGCCAGCAGCTTAGGGCTAGCCTCTTTGAGTATTCAGTACTTC. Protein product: CASSLGLASLSIQYF.

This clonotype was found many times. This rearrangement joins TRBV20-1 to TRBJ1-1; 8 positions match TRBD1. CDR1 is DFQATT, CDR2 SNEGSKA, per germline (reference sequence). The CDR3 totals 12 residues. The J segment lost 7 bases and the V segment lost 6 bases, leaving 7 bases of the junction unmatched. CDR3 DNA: TGCAGTGCGGAACAGGGGGAGAATGAAGCTTTCTTT. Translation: CSAEQGENEAFF.

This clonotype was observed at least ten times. CDR3 sequence (DNA): TGCAGCGTTGAAGCTGAGGGGCCGGGCTACGAGCAGTACTTC. Encoded protein: CSVEAEGPGYEQYF. The chain is built from TRBV29-1 and TRBJ2-7; D is tentatively TRBD1 or TRBD2 (5 bases each). This CDR3 spans 14 amino acids. V was pared by 1 base and J by 3 bases, with 13 bases between. From germline, CDR1 is SQVTM and CDR2 ANQGSEA.

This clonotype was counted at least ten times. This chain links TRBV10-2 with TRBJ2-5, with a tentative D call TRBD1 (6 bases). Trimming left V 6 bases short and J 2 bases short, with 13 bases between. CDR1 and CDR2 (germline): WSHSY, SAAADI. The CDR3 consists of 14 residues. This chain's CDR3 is CASSNKGQQETQYF. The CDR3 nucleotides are TGCGCCAGCAGCAATAAAGGACAGCAAGAGACCCAGTACTTC.

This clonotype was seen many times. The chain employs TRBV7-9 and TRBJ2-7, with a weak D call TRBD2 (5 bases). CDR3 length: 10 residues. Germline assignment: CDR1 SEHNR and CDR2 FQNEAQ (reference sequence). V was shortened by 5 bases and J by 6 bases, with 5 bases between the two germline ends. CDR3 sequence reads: CASSGSEQYF. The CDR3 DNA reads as TGTGCCAGCAGCGGGAGCGAGCAGTACTTC.

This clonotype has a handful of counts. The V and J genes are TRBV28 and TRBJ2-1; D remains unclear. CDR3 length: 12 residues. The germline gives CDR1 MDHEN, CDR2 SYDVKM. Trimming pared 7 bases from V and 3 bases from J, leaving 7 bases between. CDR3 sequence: CASNPGYNEQFF. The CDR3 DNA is TGTGCCAGCAACCCGGGCTACAATGAGCAGTTCTTC. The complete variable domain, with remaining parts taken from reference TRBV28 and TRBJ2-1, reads DVKVTQSSRYLVKRTGEKVFLECVQDMDHENMFWYRQDPGLGLRLIYFSYDVKMKEKGDIPEGYSVSREKKERFSLILESASTNQTSMYLCASNPGYNEQFFGPGTRLTVL.

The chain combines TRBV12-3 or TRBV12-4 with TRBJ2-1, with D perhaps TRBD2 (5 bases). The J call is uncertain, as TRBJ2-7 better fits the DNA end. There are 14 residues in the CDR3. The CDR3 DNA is TGTGCCAGCACGGCGGGCGGCGGAACCTACGAGCAGTACTTC. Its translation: CASTAGGGTYEQYF.

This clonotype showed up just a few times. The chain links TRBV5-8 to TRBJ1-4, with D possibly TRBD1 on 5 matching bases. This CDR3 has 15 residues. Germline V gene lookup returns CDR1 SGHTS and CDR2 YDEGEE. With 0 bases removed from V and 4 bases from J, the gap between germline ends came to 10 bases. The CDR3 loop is CASSLGQGSNEKLFF. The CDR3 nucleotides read TGTGCCAGCAGCTTGGGTCAGGGCAGTAATGAAAAACTGTTTTTT.

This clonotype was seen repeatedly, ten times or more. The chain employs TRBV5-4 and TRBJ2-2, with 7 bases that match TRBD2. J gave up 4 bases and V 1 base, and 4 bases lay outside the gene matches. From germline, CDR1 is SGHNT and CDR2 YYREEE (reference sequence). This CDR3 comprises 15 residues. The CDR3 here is CASSLMGEGTGELFF. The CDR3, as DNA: TGTGCCAGCAGCTTGATGGGGGAGGGCACCGGGGAGCTGTTTTTT.

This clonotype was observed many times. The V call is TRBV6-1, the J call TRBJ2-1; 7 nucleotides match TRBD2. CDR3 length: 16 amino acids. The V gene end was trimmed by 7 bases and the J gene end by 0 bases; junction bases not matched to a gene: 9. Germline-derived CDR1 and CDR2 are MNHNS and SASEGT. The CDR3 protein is CASNRLAASSYNEQFF. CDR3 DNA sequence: TGTGCCAGCAATCGGCTAGCGGCGAGCTCCTACAATGAGCAGTTCTTC.

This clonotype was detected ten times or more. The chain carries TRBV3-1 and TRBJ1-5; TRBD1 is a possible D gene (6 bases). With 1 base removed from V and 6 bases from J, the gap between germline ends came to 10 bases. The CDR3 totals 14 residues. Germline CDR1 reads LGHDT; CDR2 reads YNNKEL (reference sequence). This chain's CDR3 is CASSQAGGLQPQHF. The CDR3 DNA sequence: TGTGCCAGCAGCCAAGCCGGGGGGCTTCAGCCCCAGCATTTT.

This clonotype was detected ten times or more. CDR3 loop: CASSLEGTGTYEQYF. DNA for the CDR3: TGTGCCAGCAGCTTAGAAGGGACAGGGACCTACGAGCAGTACTTC. This chain connects TRBV7-9 to TRBJ2-7; TRBD1 matches 9 bases. The V and J ends lost 1 base and 2 bases, in that order; junction bases with no gene match: 3. Germline assignment: CDR1 SEHNR and CDR2 FQNEAQ (reference sequence). The CDR3 totals 15 residues.

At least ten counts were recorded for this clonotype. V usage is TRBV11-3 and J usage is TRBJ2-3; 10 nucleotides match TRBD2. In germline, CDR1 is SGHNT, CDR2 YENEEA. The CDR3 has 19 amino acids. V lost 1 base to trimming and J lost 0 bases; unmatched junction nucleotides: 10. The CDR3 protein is CASSLVVGLAGASTDTQYF. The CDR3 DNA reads TGTGCCAGCAGCTTAGTGGTTGGCCTAGCGGGGGCTAGCACAGATACGCAGTATTTT.

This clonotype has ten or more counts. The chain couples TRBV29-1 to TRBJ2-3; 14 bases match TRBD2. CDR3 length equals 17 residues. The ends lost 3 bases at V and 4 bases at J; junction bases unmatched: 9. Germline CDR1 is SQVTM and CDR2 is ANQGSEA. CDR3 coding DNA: TGCAGCGTTGAGGGGATGACTAGCGGGAGGGCCCCAGATACGCAGTATTTT. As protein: CSVEGMTSGRAPDTQYF.

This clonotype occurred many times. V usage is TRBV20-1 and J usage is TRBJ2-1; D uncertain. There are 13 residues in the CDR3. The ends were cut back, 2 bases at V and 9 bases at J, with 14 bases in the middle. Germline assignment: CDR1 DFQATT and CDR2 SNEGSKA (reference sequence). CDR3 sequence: CSARILSLGEQFF. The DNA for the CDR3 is TGCAGTGCTAGAATATTAAGTCTGGGTGAGCAGTTCTTC.

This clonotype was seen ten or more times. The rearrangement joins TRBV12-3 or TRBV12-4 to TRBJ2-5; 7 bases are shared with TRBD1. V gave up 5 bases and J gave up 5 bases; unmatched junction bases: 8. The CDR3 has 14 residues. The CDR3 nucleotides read TGTGCCAGCAGTGAAGAGGGGGCTAGGGAGACCCAGTACTTC. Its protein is CASSEEGARETQYF.

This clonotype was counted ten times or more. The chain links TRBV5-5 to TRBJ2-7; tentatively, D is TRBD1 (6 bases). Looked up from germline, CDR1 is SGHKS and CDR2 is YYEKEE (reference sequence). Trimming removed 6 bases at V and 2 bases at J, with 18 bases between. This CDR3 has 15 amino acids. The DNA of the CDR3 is TGTGCCAGCAACGGGGTTGGACAGAGACCCTACGAGCAGTACTTC. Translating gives CASNGVGQRPYEQYF.

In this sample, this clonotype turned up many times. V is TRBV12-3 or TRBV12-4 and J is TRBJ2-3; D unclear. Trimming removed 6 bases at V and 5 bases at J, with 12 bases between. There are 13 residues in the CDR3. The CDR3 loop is CASRAVFGDTQYF. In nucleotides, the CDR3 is TGTGCCAGCAGGGCGGTTTTCGGAGATACGCAGTATTTT.

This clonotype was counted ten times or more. This CDR3 is CASSLYRGREGEAFF. CDR3 sequence (DNA): TGTGCCAGCAGTTTATACCGGGGGCGAGAGGGTGAAGCTTTCTTT. The chain is built from TRBV27 and TRBJ1-1, with TRBD1 as a possible D gene (6 bases). Germline CDR1 reads MNHEY; CDR2 reads SMNVEV (reference sequence). There are 15 residues in the CDR3. V gave up 1 base and J gave up 7 bases, with 16 bases separating them.

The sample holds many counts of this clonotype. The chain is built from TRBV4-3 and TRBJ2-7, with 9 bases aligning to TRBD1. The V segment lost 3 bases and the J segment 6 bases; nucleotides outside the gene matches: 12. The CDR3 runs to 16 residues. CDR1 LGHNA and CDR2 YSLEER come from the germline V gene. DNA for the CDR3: TGCGCCAGCAGCCACTTACCGGGACAGGGCTTGGGCGAGCAGTACTTC. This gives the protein CASSHLPGQGLGEQYF.

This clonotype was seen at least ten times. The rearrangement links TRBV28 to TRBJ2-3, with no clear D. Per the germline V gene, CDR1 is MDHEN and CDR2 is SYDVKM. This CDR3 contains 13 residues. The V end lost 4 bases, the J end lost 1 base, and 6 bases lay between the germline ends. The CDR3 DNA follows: TGTGCCAGCAGTTGGGGTGGCACAGATACGCAGTATTTT. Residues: CASSWGGTDTQYF.